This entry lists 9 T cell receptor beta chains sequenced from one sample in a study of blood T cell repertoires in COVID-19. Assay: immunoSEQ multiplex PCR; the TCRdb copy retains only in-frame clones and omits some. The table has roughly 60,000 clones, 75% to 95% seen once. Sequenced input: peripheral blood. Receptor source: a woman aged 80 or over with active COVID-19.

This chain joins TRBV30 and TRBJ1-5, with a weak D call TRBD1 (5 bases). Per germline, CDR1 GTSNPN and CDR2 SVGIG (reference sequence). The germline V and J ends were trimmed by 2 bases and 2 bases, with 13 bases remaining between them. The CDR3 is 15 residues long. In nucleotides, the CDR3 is TGTGCCTGGAGTAGTGGGGGGATACGCAATCAGCCCCAGCATTTT. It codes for CAWSSGGIRNQPQHF. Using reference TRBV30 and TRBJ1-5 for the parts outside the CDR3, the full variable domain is SQTIHQWPATLVQPVGSPLSLECTVEGTSNPNLYWYRQAAGRGLQLLFYSVGIGQISSEVPQNLSASRPQDRQFILSSKKLLLSDSGFYLCAWSSGGIRNQPQHFGDGTRLSIL.

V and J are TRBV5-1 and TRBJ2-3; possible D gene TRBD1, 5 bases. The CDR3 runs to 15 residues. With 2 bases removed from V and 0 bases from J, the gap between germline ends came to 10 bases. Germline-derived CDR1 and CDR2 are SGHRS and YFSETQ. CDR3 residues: CASSFKGSSTDTQYF. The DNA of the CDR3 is TGCGCCAGCAGCTTCAAGGGGTCTAGCACAGATACGCAGTATTTT.

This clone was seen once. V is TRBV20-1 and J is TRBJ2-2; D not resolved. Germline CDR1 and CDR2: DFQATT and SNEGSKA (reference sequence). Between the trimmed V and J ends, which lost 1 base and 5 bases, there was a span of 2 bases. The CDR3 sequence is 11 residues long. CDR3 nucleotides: TGCAGTGCTAGAGCGACCGGGGAGCTGTTTTTT. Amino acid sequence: CSARATGELFF.

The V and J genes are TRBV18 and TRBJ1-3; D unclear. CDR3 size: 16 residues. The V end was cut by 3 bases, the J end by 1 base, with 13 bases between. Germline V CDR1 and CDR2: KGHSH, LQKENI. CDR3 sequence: CASSPGQATSGNTIYF. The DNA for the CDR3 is TGTGCCAGCTCACCTGGGCAGGCGACATCTGGAAACACCATATATTTT.

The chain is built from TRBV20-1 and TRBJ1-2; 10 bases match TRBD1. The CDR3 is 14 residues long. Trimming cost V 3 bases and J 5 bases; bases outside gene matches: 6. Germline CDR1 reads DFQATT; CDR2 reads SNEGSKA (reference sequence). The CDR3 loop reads CSASGQGGFYGYTF. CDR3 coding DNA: TGCAGTGCTAGTGGACAGGGGGGGTTTTATGGCTACACCTTC.

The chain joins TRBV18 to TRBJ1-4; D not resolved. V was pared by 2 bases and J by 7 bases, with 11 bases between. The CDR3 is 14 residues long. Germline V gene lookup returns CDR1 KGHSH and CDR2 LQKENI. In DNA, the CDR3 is TGTGCCAGCTCACCAAGCGCCCGGCCTGAAAAACTGTTTTTT. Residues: CASSPSARPEKLFF.

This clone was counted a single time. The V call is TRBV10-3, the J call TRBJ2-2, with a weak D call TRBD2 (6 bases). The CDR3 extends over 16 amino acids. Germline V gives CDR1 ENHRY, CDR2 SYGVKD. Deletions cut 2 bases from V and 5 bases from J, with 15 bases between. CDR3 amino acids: CAISEKGGGDTGELFF. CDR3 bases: TGTGCCATCAGTGAGAAAGGCGGAGGGGATACCGGGGAGCTGTTTTTT.

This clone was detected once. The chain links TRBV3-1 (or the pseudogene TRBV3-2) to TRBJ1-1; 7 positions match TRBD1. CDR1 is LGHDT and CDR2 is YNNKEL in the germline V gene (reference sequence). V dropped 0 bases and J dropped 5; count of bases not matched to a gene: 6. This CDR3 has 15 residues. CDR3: CASSQDGQGVTEAFF. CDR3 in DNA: TGTGCCAGCAGCCAAGATGGCCAGGGGGTAACTGAAGCTTTCTTT.

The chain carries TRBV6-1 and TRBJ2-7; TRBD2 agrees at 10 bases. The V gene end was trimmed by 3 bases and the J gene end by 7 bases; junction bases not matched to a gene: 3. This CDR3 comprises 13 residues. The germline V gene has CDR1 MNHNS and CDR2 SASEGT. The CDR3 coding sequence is TGTGCCAGCAGTGATGAGCGGGAGGGGGAGCAGTACTTC. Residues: CASSDEREGEQYF.